This T cell receptor (beta chain) is drawn from a study of cytomegalovirus exposure and HLA in healthy donors. Study-level findings and limits: HLA alleles showed associations with 16,951 TCR beta sequences in a later analysis, at a 0.05 false discovery rate.

In regard to this clone: Its antigen remains unknown.

PCR primers comprised 60 Vbeta and 13 Jbeta primers. Profiled with immunoSEQ multiplex PCR; TCRdb holds only in-frame clones, not every one. This sample's table has some 160,000 clones. Germline-derived CDR1 and CDR2 are MNHEY and SMNVEV (reference sequence). With 8 bases removed from V and 5 bases from J, the gap between germline ends came to 13 bases. This CDR3 spans 12 amino acids. The source material was PBMCs. V is TRBV27 and J is TRBJ2-7; D is perhaps TRBD1 (5 bases). The sequence derives from a man under 40 in good health and CMV-seronegative. CDR3 DNA sequence: TGTGCCAGCTGGACAATGTGGAACGAGCAGTACTTC. Amino acid sequence: CASWTMWNEQYF.